This T cell receptor beta chain came from a study of shared clonotypes between healthy human individuals (dated by TCRdb to about 2020). In the study overall: The cohort comprised a couple of women and a few men aged 18 to 49 years. To estimate repertoire size and how much clonotypes are shared between individuals, the study performed deep sequencing of blood TCR repertoires from a handful of healthy adults. To increase sequencing depth and limit assay-specific biases, TCR repertoire library preparation and sequencing were carried out by different laboratories using diverse techniques. Per donor, leukapheresis produced somewhere between about 0.94 and 9 billion PBMCs. Broader findings and caveats from the paper: Pairwise subsampling led to the expectation that sequencing depth would affect the degree of clonotype sharing among donors. Only blood was sampled, and tissue TCR repertoires likely differ from those in blood. Because the study included a small number of donors, the genetic and exposure-history diversity represented was limited.

The donors were healthy, HIV-negative adults who had no recently reported acute infections or vaccinations. Every donor was a Caucasian adult residing in Nashville, Tennessee, USA. For unsorted samples, 90 million to 95 million PBMCs were counted, and genomic DNA was extracted using the QIAamp DNA Blood Mini kit. Blood was collected by leukapheresis, and PBMCs were isolated by Ficoll-Histopaque density gradient centrifugation and then cryopreserved in liquid nitrogen vapor phase. Comments on this clone: The target of this receptor is not known. Nothing much larger sits one base from this clone, and base qualities are not available.

Counted from cysteine to phenylalanine, this CDR3 has 14 amino acids. Just CDR3 DNA is preserved here, 42 bases in frame from base 1. The junction carries 17 bases between V and J, which are trimmed by 5 bases and 9 bases respectively. CDR1 is given as SSHAT and CDR2 as FNYEAQ, both from the germline V gene (reference sequence). TCR CDR3 regions were amplified from genomic DNA by multiplex PCR using the deep immunoSEQ assay. Extracted genomic DNA from each cell subset was distributed evenly across all wells of several immunoSEQ 96-well plates, and each plate was treated as a replicate. Each replicate PCR for unsorted PBMC received 300 to 350 ng genomic DNA, equal to 30,000 to 35,000 T cell genomes. Unsorted PBMC genomic DNA was sequenced across ten immunoSEQ deep assay plates. Purified libraries were measured with a Qubit 3.0 fluorometer, size-checked on a Bioanalyzer 2100, and measured again with the KAPA Library Quantification kit. A separate single-read 150-cycle Illumina NextSeq 550 flow cell was used to sequence each immunoSEQ 96-well plate. Per the original workflow: Because the immunoSEQ output included only junctional sequences and no quality scores, the filtering could not be the same as the filtering used for full-length reads. To assign V/J genes and CDR3, sequences were annotated against IMGT germline references using PyIR, a Python wrapper for IgBLAST v1.9. Reads with weak V/J assignments (E-value above 1e-6), missing CDR3, stop codons, out-of-frame junctions, or ambiguous translated residues were removed. V3J clonotypes were defined as sequences sharing the same inferred V gene, J gene, and CDR3 amino acid sequence. Percentage overlap between repertoires was calculated by dividing the number of shared unique clonotypes by the size of the smaller repertoire. Repertoire richness was assessed with RTK rarefaction, the Chao1 estimator, and Recon v2.1 estimates of unobserved clonotypes. TCRdb stores this immuneACCESS table with in-frame sequences only. Part of the clones is absent; in the studies checked, under half of the shortfall reflects unresolved V genes, and no reason is known for the rest. V, J and clone size are those of that table, while D and trimming were read from the DNA. This sample has 450,000 or so clones in its table, and more than 70% of those were observed once. The top ten clones comprise more than 10% of the sample.

The chain links TRBV7-7 with TRBJ2-1; TRBD2 is perhaps the D gene, given 5 matching bases. Sequenced material: PBMCs. The TCR comes from a woman aged 40 to 55 in good health. Some clones in this sample may be carry-over from other donors' samples. The DNA sequence is as follows: TGTGCCAGCAGCCCGAGGACTGGGGTTGGTGAGCAGTTCTTC. Translation gives CASSPRTGVGEQFF.